This TCR beta chain originates from a study of blood T cell repertoires in COVID-19. As handled by the study authors: Reference gene primer amplification gave estimated nucleated cell counts. Produced via immunoSEQ multiplex PCR; TCRdb's table is partial and in-frame only. Clonal size and the V and J genes are those of that table, whereas D and trimming came from the DNA. The profile shows just under 350,000 clones, about 83% of them singletons. CDR1 and CDR2 (germline): MDHEN, SYDVKM. V was clipped by 2 bases and J by 4 bases, with 12 bases between them. The CDR3 runs to 15 residues. This receptor was taken from a man aged 30-40 years with active or convalescent COVID-19. The sequenced sample was peripheral blood. The rearrangement uses TRBV28 and TRBJ2-1; possibly TRBD2 for D (6 bases). CDR3 in DNA: TGTGCCAGCAGTTTAGGGGGACTCGTATACAATGAGCAGTTCTTC. Translated, it gives CASSLGGLVYNEQFF.